Listed here are 25 T cell receptor beta chains from one sample, sequenced in a study of cytomegalovirus exposure and HLA in healthy donors (dated by TCRdb to 2016 to 2017). Libraries were constructed by the immunoSEQ multiplex PCR assay. For the multiplex PCR, a mixture combining 60 forward primers for TCR Vbeta segments and 13 reverse primers for TCR Jbeta segments was used. TCRdb limited this immuneACCESS table to in-frame rearrangements with V and J called. A share of clones is missing; checked studies link under half to unresolved V genes, and the rest is unexplained. The sample contains about 160,000 clones, more than 70% of them found a single time. Approximately 1.6% of the sample is held by the ten biggest clonotypes. Sequenced: PBMCs. The receptor set was obtained from a male donor in good health and CMV-seronegative.

This clone was found a few times. V and J are TRBV5-6 and TRBJ2-7; no clear D gene. Between the trimmed V and J ends, which lost 3 bases and 2 bases, there was a span of 12 bases. There are 14 residues in the CDR3. Per germline, CDR1 SGHDT and CDR2 YYEEEE. CDR3 sequence (DNA): TGTGCCAGCAGCTCCCTCGTTGTCCCCTACGAGCAGTACTTC. Residues: CASSSLVVPYEQYF.

The V gene is TRBV7-9, the J gene TRBJ2-7; the D gene is possibly TRBD1 (5 bases). From germline, CDR1 is SEHNR and CDR2 FQNEAQ (reference sequence). The CDR3 is 14 residues long. Trimming cost V 4 bases and J 3 bases, with 13 bases left between them. This CDR3 is CASSSQQAIYEQYF. The CDR3 coding sequence is TGTGCCAGCAGCTCACAACAGGCTATCTACGAGCAGTACTTC.

This chain joins TRBV5-8 and TRBJ1-2, with a possible D match to TRBD1 (6 bases). Germline V gene data show CDR1 as SGHTS and CDR2 as YDEGEE. V was clipped by 5 bases and J by 4 bases, with 18 bases between them. The length of the CDR3 is 15 residues. The CDR3: CASRPRDIPGYGYTF. CDR3 nucleotides: TGTGCCAGCAGACCCCGGGACATCCCCGGCTATGGCTACACCTTC.

This chain links TRBV5-1 with TRBJ2-5; 9 bases map to TRBD1. Germline V gene lookup returns CDR1 SGHRS and CDR2 YFSETQ. This CDR3 spans 14 amino acids. The junction had 6 bases not matched to a gene; V was cut back by 4 bases and J by 5 bases. The CDR3: CASSEQGAGETQYF. In nucleotides, the CDR3 is TGCGCCAGCAGCGAACAGGGGGCGGGGGAGACCCAGTACTTC.

The chain uses TRBV21-1 and TRBJ2-2; TRBD2, the table's D call, was not compared with the DNA. TRBV21-1 is designated a pseudogene. This CDR3 has 18 amino acids. CDR3 amino acids: CASSLPHGRGGNTGELFF. The DNA of the CDR3 is TGTGCCAGCAGCCTTCCTCATGGGCGGGGTGGGAACACCGGGGAGCTGTTTTTT.

The chain recombines TRBV23-1 with TRBJ2-7; TRBD1 is a possible D gene (6 bases). TRBV23-1 is treated as an ORF (open reading frame) with a function not yet certain. The CDR3 is made up of 12 amino acids. The germline V and J ends were trimmed by 10 bases and 2 bases, with 12 bases remaining between them. The CDR3 DNA is TGCGCCAACAAGACAGGCCCCTACGAGCAGTACTTC. Its protein product is CANKTGPYEQYF.

This rearrangement joins TRBV28 to TRBJ1-1; 10 nucleotides match TRBD1. The CDR3 is 12 residues long. Trimming at V came to 6 bases and at J to 11 bases, leaving 6 bases not matched to a gene. CDR1 is MDHEN, CDR2 SYDVKM, per germline. The CDR3 region has the DNA TGTGCCAGCAGCCCAAGGGGACAGGGGGCTTTCTTT. This translates into CASSPRGQGAFF.

This chain connects TRBV5-1 to TRBJ2-2; 7 bases map to TRBD1. The CDR3 is 17 residues long. V was pared by 3 bases and J by 3 bases, with 11 bases of the junction left unmatched. CDR1 is SGHRS and CDR2 is YFSETQ in the germline V gene. Here the CDR3 reads CASSSLNPGGYTGELFF. As DNA, the CDR3 is TGCGCCAGCAGCTCCTTGAACCCAGGGGGATACACCGGGGAGCTGTTTTTT. Full variable domain (remainder filled in from reference TRBV5-1 and TRBJ2-2): KAGVTQTPRYLIKTRGQQVTLSCSPISGHRSVSWYQQTPGQGLQFLFEYFSETQRNKGNFPGRFSGRQFSNSRSEMNVSTLELGDSALYLCASSSLNPGGYTGELFFGEGSRLTVL.

The chain combines TRBV6-5 with TRBJ2-7, with 9 bases identical to TRBD2. V trimming: 4 bases; J trimming: 10 bases; junction bases outside the gene matches: 14. In germline, CDR1 is MNHEY, CDR2 SVGAGI. The CDR3 contains 15 residues. CDR3 sequence reads: CASSSPGLAGILQYF. CDR3 nucleotide sequence: TGTGCCAGCAGTTCCCCGGGTCTAGCGGGGATTCTCCAGTACTTC.

The chain is built from TRBV25-1 and TRBJ1-1; D uncertain. Germline V gene sequence: CDR1 MGHDK, CDR2 SYGVNS. The CDR3 is 13 residues long. Trimming shortened V by 4 bases and J by 4 bases, and 10 bases separated the two germline ends. CDR3: CASSAYMATEAFF. CDR3 DNA: TGTGCCAGCAGTGCTTATATGGCCACTGAAGCTTTCTTT.

The chain recombines TRBV5-8 with TRBJ2-4; possibly TRBD2 for D (5 bases). Trimming removed 3 bases from V and 0 bases from J, with 10 bases in between. This CDR3 comprises 15 residues. Germline V gives CDR1 SGHTS, CDR2 YDEGEE. The CDR3 reads CASSSGELAKNIQYF. Here the CDR3 DNA reads TGTGCCAGCAGCTCCGGGGAGCTAGCCAAAAACATTCAGTACTTC.

The chain uses TRBV9 and TRBJ2-7; TRBD1 aligns across 8 bases. The V segment lost 0 bases and the J segment 0 bases; nucleotides outside the gene matches: 2. CDR3 length: 15 amino acids. Germline values: CDR1 SGDLS, CDR2 YYNGEE. The CDR3 sequence is CASSVEGTGSYEQYF. The CDR3 nucleotides read TGTGCCAGCAGCGTAGAAGGGACAGGCTCCTACGAGCAGTACTTC.

V gene TRBV11-3 combines with J gene TRBJ2-1, with 10 bases matching TRBD1. Trimming at V came to 2 bases and at J to 2 bases, leaving 3 bases not matched to a gene. This CDR3 has 16 residues. CDR1 SGHNT and CDR2 YENEEA come from the germline V gene. The CDR3 DNA sequence: TGTGCCAGCAGCTTAACGACAGGGGGCACCTACAATGAGCAGTTCTTC. This encodes CASSLTTGGTYNEQFF. Based on the CDR3 plus reference TRBV11-3 and TRBJ2-1, the full variable domain is EAGVVQSPRYKIIEKKQPVAFWCNPISGHNTLYWYLQNLGQGPELLIRYENEEAVDDSQLPKDRFSAERLKGVDSTLKIQPAELGDSAVYLCASSLTTGGTYNEQFFGPGTRLTVL.

J is TRBJ2-1 and V is TRBV7-7; 9 bases map to TRBD2. From germline, CDR1 is SSHAT and CDR2 FNYEAQ (reference sequence). The CDR3 contains 16 residues. With V trimmed by 5 bases and J by 2 bases, 7 bases remained unmatched. This CDR3 is CASSLGLATPYNEQFF. The DNA for the CDR3 is TGTGCCAGCAGCCTAGGACTAGCGACCCCCTACAATGAGCAGTTCTTC. The full variable domain, its missing parts supplied by reference TRBV7-7 and TRBJ2-1, is GAGVSQSPRYKVTKRGQDVTLRCDPISSHATLYWYQQALGQGPEFLTYFNYEAQPDKSGLPSDRFSAERPEGSISTLTIQRTEQRDSAMYRCASSLGLATPYNEQFFGPGTRLTVL.

This chain links TRBV19 with TRBJ1-6, with 7 bases lining up with TRBD1. Germline lookup yields CDR1 LNHDA and CDR2 SQIVND (reference sequence). V lost 9 bases and J lost 8; bases outside the gene matches: 13. The CDR3 runs to 15 residues. Here the CDR3 reads CASRAGGQLHSPLHF. Written as DNA, the CDR3 is TGTGCCAGCCGCGCGGGGGGACAGTTACATTCACCCCTCCACTTT.

V is TRBV7-2 and J is TRBJ1-5, with a tentative D call TRBD1 (6 bases). Trimming took off 3 bases at V and 2 bases at J, with 8 bases between the two ends. CDR3 length: 14 residues. Germline-derived CDR1 and CDR2 are SGHTA and FQGNSA. The CDR3 reads CASSFDRRNQPQHF. The CDR3 bases are TGTGCCAGCAGCTTCGACAGGCGCAATCAGCCCCAGCATTTT.

The gene calls are TRBV7-6 and TRBJ2-7; TRBD1 agrees at 9 bases. J gave up 2 bases and V 1 base, and 3 bases lay outside the gene matches. The CDR3 spans 15 residues. Germline V CDR1 and CDR2: SGHVS, FNYEAQ. In DNA form, the CDR3 reads TGTGCCAGCAGCTTAGAGGGGGACAGGGCCTACGAGCAGTACTTC. Its protein is CASSLEGDRAYEQYF.

The rearrangement joins TRBV29-1 to TRBJ1-3; 7 bases align to TRBD1. The germline V gene has CDR1 SQVTM and CDR2 ANQGSEA. This CDR3 region has 15 residues. J was trimmed by 0 bases and V by 7 bases; bases with no gene match: 9. CDR3 region: CSAYRGTLSGNTIYF. In DNA, the CDR3 is TGCAGCGCCTACAGGGGAACTCTCTCTGGAAACACCATATATTTT.

The chain combines TRBV27 with TRBJ1-6, with 7 bases lining up with TRBD1. Germline V gene lookup returns CDR1 MNHEY and CDR2 SMNVEV (reference sequence). Trimming at V came to 5 bases and at J to 2 bases, leaving 12 bases not matched to a gene. The CDR3 loop spans 18 amino acids. CDR3 coding DNA: TGTGCCAGCAGTCTCCTTCGTACAGGGGTGCCCTATAATTCACCCCTCCACTTT. Encoded protein: CASSLLRTGVPYNSPLHF.

J is TRBJ1-2 and V is TRBV9; maybe TRBD1 (5 bases). Germline V gives CDR1 SGDLS, CDR2 YYNGEE. V lost 4 bases and J 2 bases, leaving 15 bases between the germline ends. This CDR3 region has 15 residues. Here the CDR3 DNA reads TGTGCCAGCAGCTCCCCCCGGGGGAAAAACTATGGCTACACCTTC. Translated, it gives CASSSPRGKNYGYTF.

The table lists this clone with a few counts. The chain is built from TRBV28 and TRBJ1-2; 8 bases are a match to TRBD1. The CDR3 sequence is 17 residues long. The germline V gene has CDR1 MDHEN and CDR2 SYDVKM. J lost 5 bases, V lost 3 bases, and 14 bases had no gene match. The CDR3 DNA reads TGTGCCAGCAGTTTCCATCACACAGACAGGGGAGGATATGGCTACACCTTC. Translation: CASSFHHTDRGGYGYTF.

This clone has more than one count but fewer than ten. The J gene is TRBJ2-1, the V gene TRBV19; 11 bases agree with TRBD1. Germline V CDR1 and CDR2: LNHDA, SQIVND (reference sequence). V lost 5 bases to trimming and J lost 9 bases; unmatched junction nucleotides: 9. This CDR3 is built from 15 residues. In nucleotides, the CDR3 is TGTGCCAGTAGTGTGGGACAGGGGGATGCCACTGAGCAGTTCTTC. This sequence encodes CASSVGQGDATEQFF.

The chain employs TRBV19 and TRBJ1-1, with 9 bases lining up with TRBD1. The CDR3 runs to 15 residues. The J segment lost 8 bases and the V segment lost 7 bases, leaving 14 bases of the junction unmatched. The germline V gene encodes CDR1 LNHDA and CDR2 SQIVND (reference sequence). The CDR3 region has the DNA TGTGCCAGTAAGGACAGGGGATTCTCAACCACCGAAGCTTTCTTT. As protein: CASKDRGFSTTEAFF.

This chain joins TRBV9 and TRBJ1-1; D is unclear. This CDR3 spans 16 amino acids. Trimming pared 0 bases from V and 3 bases from J, leaving 15 bases between. CDR1 is SGDLS, CDR2 YYNGEE, per germline. DNA for the CDR3: TGTGCCAGCAGCGTAGGTGTTATGGGGAGGTACACTGAAGCTTTCTTT. Protein sequence: CASSVGVMGRYTEAFF.

The rearrangement uses TRBV5-1 and TRBJ1-1; no firm D call. Per germline, CDR1 SGHRS and CDR2 YFSETQ. The CDR3 has 17 amino acids. V lost 1 base and J 0 bases, leaving 16 bases between the germline ends. CDR3 region: CASSLLIQTSMNTEAFF. The CDR3 region has the DNA TGCGCCAGCAGCTTGCTGATCCAGACTTCTATGAACACTGAAGCTTTCTTT. The entire variable domain, with the rest obtained from reference TRBV5-1 and TRBJ1-1, is as follows: KAGVTQTPRYLIKTRGQQVTLSCSPISGHRSVSWYQQTPGQGLQFLFEYFSETQRNKGNFPGRFSGRQFSNSRSEMNVSTLELGDSALYLCASSLLIQTSMNTEAFFGQGTRLTVV.